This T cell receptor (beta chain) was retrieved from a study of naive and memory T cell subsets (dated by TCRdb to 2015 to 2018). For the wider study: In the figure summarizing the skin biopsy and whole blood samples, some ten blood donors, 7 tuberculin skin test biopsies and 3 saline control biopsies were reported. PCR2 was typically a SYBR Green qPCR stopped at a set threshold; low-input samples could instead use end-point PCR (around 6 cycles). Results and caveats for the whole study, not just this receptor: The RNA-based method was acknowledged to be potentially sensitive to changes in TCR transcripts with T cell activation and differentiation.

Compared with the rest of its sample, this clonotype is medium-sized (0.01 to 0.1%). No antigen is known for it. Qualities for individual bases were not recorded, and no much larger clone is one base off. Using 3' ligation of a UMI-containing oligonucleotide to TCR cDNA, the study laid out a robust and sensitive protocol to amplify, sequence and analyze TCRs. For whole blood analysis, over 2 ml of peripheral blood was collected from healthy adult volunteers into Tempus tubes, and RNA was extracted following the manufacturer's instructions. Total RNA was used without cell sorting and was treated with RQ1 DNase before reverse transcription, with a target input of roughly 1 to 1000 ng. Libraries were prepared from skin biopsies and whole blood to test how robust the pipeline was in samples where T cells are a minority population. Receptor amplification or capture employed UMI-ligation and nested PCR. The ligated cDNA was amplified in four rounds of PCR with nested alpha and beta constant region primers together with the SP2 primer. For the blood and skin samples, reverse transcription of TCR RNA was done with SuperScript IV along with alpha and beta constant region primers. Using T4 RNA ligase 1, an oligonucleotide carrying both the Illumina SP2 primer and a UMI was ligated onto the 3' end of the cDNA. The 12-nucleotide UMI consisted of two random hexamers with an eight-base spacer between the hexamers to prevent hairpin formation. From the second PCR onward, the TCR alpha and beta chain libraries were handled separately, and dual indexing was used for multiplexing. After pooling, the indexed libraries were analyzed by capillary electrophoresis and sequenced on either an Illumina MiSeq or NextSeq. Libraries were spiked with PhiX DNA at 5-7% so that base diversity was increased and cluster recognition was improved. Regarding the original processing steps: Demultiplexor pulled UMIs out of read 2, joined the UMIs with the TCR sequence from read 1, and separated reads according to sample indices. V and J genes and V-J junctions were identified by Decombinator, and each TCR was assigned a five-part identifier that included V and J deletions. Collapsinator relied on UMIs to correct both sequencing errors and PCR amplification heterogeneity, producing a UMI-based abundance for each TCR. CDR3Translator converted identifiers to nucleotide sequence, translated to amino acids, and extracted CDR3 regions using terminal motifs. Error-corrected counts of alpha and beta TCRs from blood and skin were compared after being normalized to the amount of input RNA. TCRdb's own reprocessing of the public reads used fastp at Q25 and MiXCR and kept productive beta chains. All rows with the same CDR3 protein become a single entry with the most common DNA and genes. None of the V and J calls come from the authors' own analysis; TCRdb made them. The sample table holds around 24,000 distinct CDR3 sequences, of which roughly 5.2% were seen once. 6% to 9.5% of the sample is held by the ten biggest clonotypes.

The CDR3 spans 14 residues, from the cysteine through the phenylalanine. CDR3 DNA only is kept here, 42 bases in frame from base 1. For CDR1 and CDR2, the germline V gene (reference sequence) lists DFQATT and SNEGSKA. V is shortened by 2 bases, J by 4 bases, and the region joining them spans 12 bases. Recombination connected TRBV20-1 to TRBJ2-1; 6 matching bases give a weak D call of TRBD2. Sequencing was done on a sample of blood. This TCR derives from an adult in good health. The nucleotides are TGCAGTGCTAGAAATAGGGGACTTTACAATGAGCAGTTCTTC. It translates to CSARNRGLYNEQFF.